This TCR beta chain was sequenced in a study of control samples from healthy donors and cancer patients. The data were produced by immunoSEQ multiplex PCR, yet TCRdb's version contains in-frame clones alone and is incomplete. There are about 120,000 clones in the sample; 88% occur only once, and 2.3% lies in the top ten. CDR3 length equals 15 residues. With 7 bases removed from V and 4 bases from J, the gap between germline ends came to 17 bases. Germline assignment: CDR1 LNHDA and CDR2 SQIVND (reference sequence). The sequence was collected from a woman in her 70s in good health. This chain connects TRBV19 to TRBJ1-3, with D maybe TRBD1 (5 bases). The sample taken for sequencing was blood. CDR3 nucleotide sequence: TGTGCCAGTACCGGCTTCACGGGGGGGGGAAACACCATATATTTT. It is translated as CASTGFTGGGNTIYF.